This entry lists 30 T cell receptor beta chains sequenced from one sample in a study of blood T cell repertoires in COVID-19. The assay was immunoSEQ multiplex PCR, and TCRdb's table has in-frame clones only and misses some. The table has about 310,000 clones, approximately 86% seen once. Sequencing was performed on PBMCs or T cells enriched from blood (not recorded which). The receptors stem from a woman aged 18-30 years who had recovered from COVID-19.

The rearrangement links TRBV19 to TRBJ1-1; TRBD1 matches 9 bases. CDR3 length: 17 amino acids. Trimming removed 5 bases from V and 1 base from J; junction bases left unmatched: 11. Germline V gene sequence: CDR1 LNHDA, CDR2 SQIVND (reference sequence). The CDR3 here is CASSYLQGAKENTEAFF. CDR3 nucleotides: TGTGCCAGTAGTTACCTACAGGGGGCCAAGGAGAACACTGAAGCTTTCTTT.

The rearrangement links TRBV7-7 to TRBJ2-2; 9 nucleotides align to TRBD1. There are 16 residues in the CDR3. V shed 5 bases, J shed 5 bases, and the junction held 9 bases outside the gene matches. CDR1 and CDR2 from the germline V gene are SSHAT and FNYEAQ (reference sequence). CDR3 sequence: CASSQTGGPTTGELFF. In DNA, the CDR3 is TGTGCCAGCAGCCAAACAGGGGGCCCCACGACCGGGGAGCTGTTTTTT.

V usage is TRBV7-8 and J usage is TRBJ1-2; D may be TRBD1 (6 bases). Per the germline V gene, CDR1 is SGHVS and CDR2 is FQNEAQ. The CDR3 is 14 amino acids. The V gene lost 3 bases and the J gene lost 0 bases, with 8 bases spanning the gap. CDR3 sequence (DNA): TGTGCCAGCAGCTTTGCAGGGGCTAACTATGGCTACACCTTC. Protein product: CASSFAGANYGYTF.

The CDR3 DNA sequence: TGTGCCAGCAGTTTCGGGGACAGGACTTATGGCTACACCTTC. Its translation: CASSFGDRTYGYTF. V and J are TRBV28 and TRBJ1-2, with TRBD1 identical over 8 bases. V shed 3 bases, J shed 5 bases, and the junction held 5 bases outside the gene matches. The CDR3 is made up of 14 amino acids. Germline CDR1 and CDR2: MDHEN and SYDVKM.

The CDR3 region is CASSWGRAMDGNQPQHF. In DNA, the CDR3 is TGTGCCAGCTCATGGGGCCGGGCCATGGATGGCAATCAGCCCCAGCATTTT. J is TRBJ1-5 and V is TRBV18, with D possibly matching TRBD1 (5 bases). CDR3 length: 17 residues. Germline CDR1 KGHSH, CDR2 LQKENI. The V gene lost 5 bases and the J gene lost 2 bases, with 19 bases spanning the gap.

V is TRBV5-5 and J is TRBJ2-3; 9 nucleotides line up with TRBD2. V gave up 0 bases and J gave up 4 bases; unmatched junction bases: 9. From germline, CDR1 is SGHKS and CDR2 YYEKEE (reference sequence). This CDR3 has 17 amino acids. In DNA form, the CDR3 reads TGTGCCAGCAGCTTGGTAGTAGCGGGGGTGGGCGCAGATACGCAGTATTTT. Its protein product is CASSLVVAGVGADTQYF.

This clone was recorded a few times. V usage is TRBV21-1 and J usage is TRBJ2-7; TRBD1, the table's D call, was not compared with the DNA. TRBV21-1 is annotated as a pseudogene. The CDR3 runs 19 residues. In DNA form, the CDR3 reads TGTGCCAGCAGCCGCTCTGCCTCTCGGAGGGGACAGGTCCCCTACGAGCAGTACTTC. Translated: CASSRSASRRGQVPYEQYF.

The V call is TRBV10-1, the J call TRBJ1-5; TRBD1 is a possible D gene (5 bases). CDR3 length: 14 amino acids. Trimming removed 8 bases at V and 6 bases at J, with 17 bases between. Germline-derived CDR1 and CDR2 are WNHNN and SYGVQD (reference sequence). CDR3 DNA sequence: TGCGCCAGCTCCGGGAGGGGTGCGTGTCAGCCCCAGCATTTT. Its protein product is CASSGRGACQPQHF.

The chain couples TRBV4-3 to TRBJ2-7; no reliable D call. Deletions cut 0 bases from V and 0 bases from J, with 9 bases between. The germline CDR1 and CDR2 sequences are LGHNA and YSLEER. CDR3 length equals 15 residues. CDR3 sequence: CASSQEPATSYEQYF. DNA for the CDR3: TGCGCCAGCAGCCAAGAACCAGCGACCTCCTACGAGCAGTACTTC.

In its sample, this clone was seen a few times. V and J are TRBV10-3 and TRBJ1-1; TRBD1 matches at 7 bases. CDR3 size: 16 residues. Germline trimming cut 7 bases from V and 2 bases from J; bases unmatched to any gene: 13. The V gene's germline CDR1 is ENHRY and CDR2 SYGVKD. For the CDR3, the DNA is TGTGCCATCAAAGGGGTACCCGGACAGGATAACACTGAAGCTTTCTTT. Translation: CAIKGVPGQDNTEAFF.

The J gene is TRBJ1-2, the V gene TRBV5-8; D is possibly TRBD1 (5 bases). Between the trimmed V and J ends, which lost 0 bases and 4 bases, there was a span of 7 bases. CDR1 and CDR2 (germline): SGHTS, YDEGEE. The CDR3 sequence is 13 residues long. The CDR3 DNA sequence: TGTGCCAGCAGCTTGGTAGGGGTCTATGGCTACACCTTC. This sequence encodes CASSLVGVYGYTF.

CDR3 DNA: TGTGCCAGCAGCTTGGTCAACAGGGGGCCCTACGAGCAGTACTTC. This sequence encodes CASSLVNRGPYEQYF. This rearrangement joins TRBV5-8 to TRBJ2-7, with TRBD1 matching over 9 bases. Germline-derived CDR1 and CDR2 are SGHTS and YDEGEE. The CDR3 consists of 15 residues. With V trimmed by 0 bases and J by 2 bases, 3 bases remained unmatched.

The chain employs TRBV7-9 and TRBJ2-1, with D maybe TRBD1 (6 bases). Germline loops: CDR1 SEHNR, CDR2 FQNEAQ (reference sequence). The length of the CDR3 is 14 residues. Trimming left V 5 bases short and J 4 bases short, with 12 bases between. The CDR3 reads CASSHRTAYNEQFF. CDR3 bases: TGTGCCAGCAGCCATCGGACAGCTTACAATGAGCAGTTCTTC.

The genes are TRBV3-1 (or the pseudogene TRBV3-2) and TRBJ1-4, with TRBD1 as a possible D gene (5 bases). V was pared by 0 bases and J by 0 bases, with 8 bases between. Germline loops: CDR1 LGHDT, CDR2 YNNKEL (reference sequence). This CDR3 region has 16 residues. CDR3 nucleotides: TGTGCCAGCAGCCAAGATTGGGGCCCAACTAATGAAAAACTGTTTTTT. Amino acid sequence: CASSQDWGPTNEKLFF.

The chain employs TRBV2 and TRBJ1-4; weak D call: TRBD1 (5 bases). Per germline, CDR1 SNHLY and CDR2 FYNNEI. Trimming took off 8 bases at V and 8 bases at J, with 18 bases between the two ends. The CDR3 sequence is 14 residues long. In DNA, the CDR3 is TGTGCCAGCGGACGGCCCTCGCGGGGGGAAAAACTGTTTTTT. This translates into CASGRPSRGEKLFF.

This clone was counted once. The rearrangement links TRBV15 to TRBJ1-6, with TRBD1 identical over 9 bases. V dropped 3 bases and J dropped 12; count of bases not matched to a gene: 9. CDR3 length: 15 amino acids. Germline CDR1 and CDR2: LNHNV and YYDKDF (reference sequence). CDR3: CATSSYSGQGLPLHF. The CDR3 coding sequence is TGTGCCACCAGCAGTTATTCGGGACAGGGTTTACCCCTCCACTTT.

The genes are TRBV4-2 and TRBJ1-2; D unclear. This CDR3 is built from 14 residues. Deletions cut 1 base from V and 0 bases from J, with 6 bases between. Germline V gene lookup returns CDR1 LGHNA and CDR2 YNFKEQ. CDR3 in DNA: TGTGCCAGCAGCCAAGGCGTTGCTAACTATGGCTACACCTTC. This translates into CASSQGVANYGYTF.

This chain links TRBV19 with TRBJ1-5, with 9 bases that match TRBD1. The junction had 8 bases not matched to a gene; V was cut back by 3 bases and J by 2 bases. This CDR3 has 17 residues. CDR1 and CDR2 from the germline V gene are LNHDA and SQIVND (reference sequence). The CDR3 DNA is TGTGCCAGTAGTATTCGCCGGGACAGGGTTGGCAATCAGCCCCAGCATTTT. Translation gives CASSIRRDRVGNQPQHF.

V and J are TRBV27 and TRBJ1-2, with TRBD1 identical over 7 bases. This CDR3 comprises 17 residues. V lost 0 bases and J lost 4; bases outside the gene matches: 11. Per the germline V gene, CDR1 is MNHEY and CDR2 is SMNVEV (reference sequence). This CDR3 reads CASSLSGQHSPFYGYTF. The CDR3, as DNA: TGTGCCAGCAGTTTATCGGGACAGCACTCACCGTTCTATGGCTACACCTTC.

This CDR3 reads CASRTGENSPLHF. The CDR3 DNA follows: TGTGCCAGCAGGACAGGGGAGAATTCACCCCTCCACTTT. This chain links TRBV27 with TRBJ1-6; TRBD1 matches 8 bases. The V gene's germline CDR1 is MNHEY and CDR2 SMNVEV (reference sequence). V lost 6 bases and J lost 7; bases outside the gene matches: 2. CDR3 length: 13 amino acids.

J is TRBJ2-1 and V is TRBV7-3, with 9 bases fitting TRBD1. This CDR3 contains 16 residues. Germline V CDR1 and CDR2: SGHTA, FQGTGA. The ends lost 5 bases at V and 4 bases at J; junction bases unmatched: 9. The CDR3 nucleotides are TGTGCCAGCAGCCCTTATCCGGGACAGGGATACAATGAGCAGTTCTTC. Residues: CASSPYPGQGYNEQFF.

CDR3 sequence (DNA): TGTGCCAGCAGTCACCGAGTAATCAACACCGGGGAGCTGTTTTTT. Its protein is CASSHRVINTGELFF. The V call is TRBV6-5, the J call TRBJ2-2; D not certain. CDR3 length: 15 amino acids. In germline, CDR1 is MNHEY, CDR2 SVGAGI. Between the trimmed V and J ends, which lost 5 bases and 2 bases, there was a span of 12 bases.

This chain uses TRBV19 with TRBJ1-4; a possible D gene is TRBD1 (5 bases). Looked up from germline, CDR1 is LNHDA and CDR2 is SQIVND (reference sequence). Deletions cut 7 bases from V and 6 bases from J, with 12 bases between. The CDR3 runs to 13 residues. CDR3 sequence reads: CASNTGRHEKLFF. The CDR3 DNA reads as TGTGCCAGTAATACAGGAAGACATGAAAAACTGTTTTTT.

The CDR3 DNA follows: TGTGCCAGCAGCTCCATCCACGGGCGCCCGGACAGGGGAAACACCATATATTTT. Amino acids: CASSSIHGRPDRGNTIYF. The chain uses TRBV5-6 and TRBJ1-3; 7 nucleotides align to TRBD1. V was pared by 3 bases and J by 4 bases, with 16 bases of the junction left unmatched. There are 18 residues in the CDR3. Germline V CDR1 and CDR2: SGHDT, YYEEEE.

J is TRBJ1-2 and V is TRBV6-5, with 7 positions matching TRBD1. With 4 bases clipped from V and 3 bases from J, the junction kept 8 bases outside the gene matches. The germline V gene has CDR1 MNHEY and CDR2 SVGAGI. This CDR3 region has 15 residues. For the CDR3, the DNA is TGTGCCAGCAGTTCCCAGGGGGGATACCACTATGGCTACACCTTC. Encoded protein: CASSSQGGYHYGYTF.

The rearrangement joins TRBV6-5 to TRBJ2-3; 7 bases line up with TRBD2. Looked up from germline, CDR1 is MNHEY and CDR2 is SVGAGI. CDR3 length: 14 residues. V was clipped by 7 bases and J by 1 base; unmatched bases: 5. The CDR3 here is CASIGGRGTDTQYF. In DNA form, the CDR3 reads TGTGCCAGCATTGGCGGGAGAGGCACAGATACGCAGTATTTT.

The chain is built from TRBV6-1 and TRBJ2-1; D is undetermined. The V end was cut by 3 bases, the J end by 8 bases, with 14 bases between. CDR1 MNHNS and CDR2 SASEGT come from the germline V gene. This CDR3 is built from 14 residues. The CDR3 is CASSDIDTVDEQFF. The CDR3 DNA sequence: TGTGCCAGCAGTGATATTGACACGGTGGATGAGCAGTTCTTC.

The genes are TRBV18 and TRBJ2-3, with 9 bases that match TRBD2. Germline V gives CDR1 KGHSH, CDR2 LQKENI. V lost 3 bases, J lost 2 bases, and 6 bases stayed unmatched. The CDR3 consists of 16 residues. For the CDR3, the DNA is TGTGCCAGCTCACCCGGCAGCGGGAGGACCACAGATACGCAGTATTTT. Protein: CASSPGSGRTTDTQYF. The full variable domain, its missing parts supplied by reference TRBV18 and TRBJ2-3, is NAGVMQNPRHLVRRRGQEARLRCSPMKGHSHVYWYRQLPEEGLKFMVYLQKENIIDESGMPKERFSAEFPKEGPSILRIQQVVRGDSAAYFCASSPGSGRTTDTQYFGPGTRLTVL.

The V call is TRBV6-5, the J call TRBJ2-5; TRBD2 matches at 7 bases. The CDR3 consists of 15 residues. V lost 2 bases to trimming and J lost 4 bases; unmatched junction nucleotides: 7. Germline V gene sequence: CDR1 MNHEY, CDR2 SVGAGI. The CDR3 reads CASSYGGGVGETQYF. The CDR3 DNA is TGTGCCAGCAGTTACGGGGGGGGAGTGGGAGAGACCCAGTACTTC.

Only one count was recorded for this clone. CDR3 protein: CASSLAGHSYEQYF. For the CDR3, the DNA is TGTGCCAGCAGTCTGGCGGGGCATTCCTACGAGCAGTACTTC. V usage is TRBV11-2 and J usage is TRBJ2-7, with a tentative D call TRBD2 (6 bases). Germline V CDR1 and CDR2: SGHAT, FQNNGV. The CDR3 length is 14 residues. Trimming stripped 6 bases from V and 1 base from J, with 13 bases between.